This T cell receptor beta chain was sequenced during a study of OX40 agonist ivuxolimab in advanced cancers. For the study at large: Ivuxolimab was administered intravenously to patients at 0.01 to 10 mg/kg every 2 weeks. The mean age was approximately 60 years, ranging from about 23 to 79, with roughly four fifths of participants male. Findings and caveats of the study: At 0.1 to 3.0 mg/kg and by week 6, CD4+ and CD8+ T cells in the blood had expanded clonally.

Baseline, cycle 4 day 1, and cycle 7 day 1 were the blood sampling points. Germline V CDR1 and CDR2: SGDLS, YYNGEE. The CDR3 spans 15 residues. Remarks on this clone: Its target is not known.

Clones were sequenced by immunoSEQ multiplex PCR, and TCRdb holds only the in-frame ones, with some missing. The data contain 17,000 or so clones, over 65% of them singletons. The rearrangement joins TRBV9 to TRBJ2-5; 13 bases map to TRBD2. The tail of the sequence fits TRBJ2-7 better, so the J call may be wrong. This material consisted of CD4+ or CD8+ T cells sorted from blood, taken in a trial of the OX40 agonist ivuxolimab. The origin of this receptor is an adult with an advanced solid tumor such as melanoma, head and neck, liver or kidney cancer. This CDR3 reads CASSQGTSGKNEQYF. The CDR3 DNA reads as TGTGCCAGCAGCCAGGGGACTAGCGGGAAAAACGAGCAGTACTTC.